This T cell receptor beta chain was documented in a study of control samples from healthy donors and cancer patients. Only in-frame clones appear in the TCRdb table, and some are missing; sequencing was by immunoSEQ multiplex PCR. The profile covers under 200,000 clones, with roughly 94% appearing a single time and approximately 14% taken by the ten largest. The V gene's germline CDR1 is LNHDA and CDR2 SQIVND (reference sequence). V shed 2 bases, J shed 0 bases, and the junction held 2 bases outside the gene matches. CDR3 length: 15 amino acids. The source of this sequence is a man between 60 and 75 years old with colorectal cancer. This chain joins TRBV19 and TRBJ1-1, with 8 bases lining up with TRBD1. Sequencing was done on a sample of PBMCs. The CDR3 spells CASSIRTGLNTEAFF. CDR3 DNA: TGTGCCAGTAGTATACGGACAGGGTTGAACACTGAAGCTTTCTTT.